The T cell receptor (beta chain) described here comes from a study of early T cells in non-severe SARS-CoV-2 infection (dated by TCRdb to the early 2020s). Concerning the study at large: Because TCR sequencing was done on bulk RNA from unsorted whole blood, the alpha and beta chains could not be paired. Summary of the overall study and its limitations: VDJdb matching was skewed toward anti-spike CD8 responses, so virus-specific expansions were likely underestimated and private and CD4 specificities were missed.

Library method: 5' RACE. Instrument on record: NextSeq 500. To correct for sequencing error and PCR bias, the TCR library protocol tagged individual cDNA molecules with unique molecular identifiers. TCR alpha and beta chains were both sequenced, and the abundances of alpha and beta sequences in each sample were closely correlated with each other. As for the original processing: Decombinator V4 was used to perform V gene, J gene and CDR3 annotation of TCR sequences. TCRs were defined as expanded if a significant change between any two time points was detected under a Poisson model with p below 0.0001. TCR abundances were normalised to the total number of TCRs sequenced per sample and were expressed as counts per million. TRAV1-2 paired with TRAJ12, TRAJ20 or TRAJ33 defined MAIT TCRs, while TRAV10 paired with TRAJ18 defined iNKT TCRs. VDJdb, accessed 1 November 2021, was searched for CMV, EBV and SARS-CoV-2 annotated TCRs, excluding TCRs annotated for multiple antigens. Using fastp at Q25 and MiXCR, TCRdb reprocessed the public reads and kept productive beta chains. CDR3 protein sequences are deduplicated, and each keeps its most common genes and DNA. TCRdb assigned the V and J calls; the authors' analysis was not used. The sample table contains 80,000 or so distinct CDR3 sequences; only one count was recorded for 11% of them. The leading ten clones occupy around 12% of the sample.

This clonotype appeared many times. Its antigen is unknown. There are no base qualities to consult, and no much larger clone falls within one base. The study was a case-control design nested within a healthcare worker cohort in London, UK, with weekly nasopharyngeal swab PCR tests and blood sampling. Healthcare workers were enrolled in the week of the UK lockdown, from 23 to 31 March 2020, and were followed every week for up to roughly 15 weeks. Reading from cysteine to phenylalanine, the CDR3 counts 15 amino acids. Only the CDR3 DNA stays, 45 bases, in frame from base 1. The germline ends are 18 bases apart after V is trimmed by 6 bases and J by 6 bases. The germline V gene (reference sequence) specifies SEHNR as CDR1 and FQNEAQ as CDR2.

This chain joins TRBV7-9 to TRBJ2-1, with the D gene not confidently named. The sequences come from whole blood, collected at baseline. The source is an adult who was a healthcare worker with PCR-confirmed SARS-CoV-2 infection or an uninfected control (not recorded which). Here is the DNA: TGTGCCAGCAGTCGGATAGGGATCCTGGGCAATGAGCAGTTCTTC. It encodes CASSRIGILGNEQFF.